This TCR beta chain was profiled in a study of cytomegalovirus exposure and HLA in healthy donors. General study findings and limits: With further analysis later on, most CMV-associated TCR beta chains appeared HLA-restricted. Earlier results showed most TCR beta V segments being productive about 87% or about 30% of the time. HLA-A and HLA-B allele assignments for most subjects were reportedly predicted accurately using TCR beta sequences. Reported results showed that the classifier diagnosed cytomegalovirus status with high specificity and sensitivity.

This CDR3 contains 13 residues. Germline V gene sequence: CDR1 SGHRS, CDR2 YFSETQ. V trimming: 0 bases; J trimming: 5 bases; junction bases outside the gene matches: 1. 13 Jbeta primers and 60 Vbeta primers were used for the PCR. TCRdb's copy holds only in-frame clones and misses some; the assay was immunoSEQ multiplex PCR. The table shows about 100,000 clones, with roughly 69% occurring only once. Points on this clone: The antigen remains undetermined.

The chain has TRBV5-1 and TRBJ1-1; 7 bases are a match to TRBD1. The material sequenced was PBMCs. The sequence came from a man between 25 and 39 years old in good health and CMV-seropositive. In DNA form, the CDR3 reads TGCGCCAGCAGCTTGGAACAGGGGACTGAAGCTTTCTTT. Amino acid sequence: CASSLEQGTEAFF.